The 13 T cell receptor beta chains presented below share a single source sample, sequenced in a study of T cells in Graves' hyperthyroidism and ophthalmopathy. Authors of the study amplified TCR beta CDR3 regions from RNA transcripts. HTBI primers were used for first-round RT-PCR of the TCR CDR3. TCRdb independently ran MiXCR on the multiplex PCR reads; one entry per CDR3 protein. This sample has some 560,000 distinct CDR3 sequences, with approximately 15% found just once. The sequencing input was blood. Source of these receptors: a woman in her twenties or thirties with Graves' hyperthyroidism.

This clonotype was observed at least ten times. The chain employs TRBV7-3 and TRBJ2-1; the D is unclear. CDR1 is SGHTA, CDR2 FQGTGA, per germline. V shed 4 bases and J shed 5 bases, with 12 bases lying between them. The CDR3 covers 14 residues. The CDR3 sequence: CASSSSTQHNEQFF. The CDR3 nucleotides read TGTGCCAGCAGCTCCTCGACCCAGCACAATGAGCAGTTCTTC.

This clonotype has a count of ten or more. This sequence joins TRBV12-3 or TRBV12-4 and TRBJ2-1; TRBD1 might be the D (6 bases). The V and J ends lost 2 bases and 8 bases respectively, with 16 bases between them. CDR3 length equals 15 residues. CDR3 nucleotides: TGTGCCAGCAGTTTACATCAGGGGTGGCGGGATGAGCAGTTCTTC. Translated: CASSLHQGWRDEQFF.

This clonotype was seen repeatedly, ten times or more. V is TRBV20-1 and J is TRBJ2-7; 15 nucleotides align to TRBD2. Germline V gene lookup returns CDR1 DFQATT and CDR2 SNEGSKA (reference sequence). The V segment lost 2 bases and the J segment 4 bases; nucleotides outside the gene matches: 6. The CDR3 sequence is 16 residues long. The CDR3 region is CSARSPGLAGGYEQYF. The CDR3 region has the DNA TGCAGTGCTAGATCACCGGGACTAGCGGGAGGTTACGAGCAGTACTTC.

This clonotype has at least ten counts. The rearrangement joins TRBV20-1 to TRBJ1-1; 9 bases line up with TRBD1. After removal of 6 bases from V and 1 base from J, the junction contained 9 bases not matched to a gene. This CDR3 is 15 amino acids long. The germline V gene encodes CDR1 DFQATT and CDR2 SNEGSKA (reference sequence). CDR3 bases: TGCAGTGCCTCGGACGGGACAGGGAGGAACACTGAAGCTTTCTTT. Translated: CSASDGTGRNTEAFF.

The chain couples TRBV27 to TRBJ2-1; 9 bases line up with TRBD2. V was clipped by 3 bases and J by 8 bases; unmatched bases: 8. Germline-derived CDR1 and CDR2 are MNHEY and SMNVEV (reference sequence). The CDR3 loop spans 15 amino acids. CDR3 nucleotides: TGTGCCAGCAGTTTCGGGACTAGCAAGGGGGATGAGCAGTTCTTC. It codes for CASSFGTSKGDEQFF.

This clonotype was detected many times. The genes are TRBV28 and TRBJ1-1, with unresolved D. V was pared by 1 base and J by 0 bases, with 9 bases between. The CDR3 consists of 15 residues. Germline CDR1 reads MDHEN; CDR2 reads SYDVKM. CDR3 sequence: CASSLSQDMNTEAFF. The DNA for the CDR3 is TGTGCCAGCAGTTTATCGCAAGACATGAACACTGAAGCTTTCTTT.

This clonotype was counted a few times. With a much larger clone just one base away, this may be a read error. The chain is built from TRBV27 and TRBJ2-1; TRBD2 aligns across 9 bases. Unmatched junction bases numbered 14, after V lost 5 bases and J lost 6 bases. Germline CDR1 reads MNHEY; CDR2 reads SMNVEV (reference sequence). The CDR3 has 17 amino acids. The CDR3 DNA sequence: TGTGCCAGCAGTCCGTGGACTGGCGGGAGGGCCGGCAATGAGCAGTTCTTC. Its protein is CASSPWTGGRAGNEQFF.

There are many counts of this clonotype. The chain carries TRBV20-1 and TRBJ2-7; 8 nucleotides match TRBD2. This CDR3 has 14 amino acids. The trim removed 3 bases at V and 2 bases at J, leaving 6 bases unmatched. Per the germline V gene, CDR1 is DFQATT and CDR2 is SNEGSKA (reference sequence). The CDR3 DNA follows: TGCAGTGCTAGGAGTTTAGCGGGAACCTACGAGCAGTACTTC. Translation gives CSARSLAGTYEQYF.

V usage is TRBV20-1 and J usage is TRBJ2-7; TRBD2 matches 13 bases. In germline, CDR1 is DFQATT, CDR2 SNEGSKA (reference sequence). V was pared by 1 base and J by 4 bases, with 10 bases of the junction left unmatched. The CDR3 spans 17 residues. The DNA of the CDR3 is TGCAGTGCTAGAGTAGTAGGACTAGCGGGAGTTCCGTACGAGCAGTACTTC. Translated: CSARVVGLAGVPYEQYF.

The rearrangement joins TRBV6-2 or TRBV6-3 to TRBJ2-7; a weak D match, TRBD1 (5 bases). V was pared by 6 bases and J by 7 bases, with 10 bases between. This CDR3 comprises 11 residues. Per germline, CDR1 MNHEY and CDR2 SVGEGT. CDR3 protein: CASRRDREQYF. CDR3 DNA: TGTGCCAGCAGGCGAGACAGAGAGCAGTACTTC.

This clonotype was seen more than once but under ten times. The junction differs from germline at one of its ends, possibly a read error. V usage is TRBV3-1 and J usage is TRBJ2-1; the D call may be TRBD1 or TRBD2 (5 bases each). The germline CDR1 and CDR2 sequences are LGHDT and YNNKEL (reference sequence). This CDR3 has 14 residues. The CDR3 DNA reads as TGTGCCTGCAGCCACAGGACTGGGTACAATGAGCAGTTCTTC. Protein: CACSHRTGYNEQFF.

This clonotype was detected only a few times. The chain links TRBV4-1 to TRBJ1-2; D call uncertain. The CDR3 spans 13 residues. The V gene lost 3 bases and the J gene lost 0 bases, with 5 bases spanning the gap. Germline V gives CDR1 MGHRA, CDR2 YSYEKL. The CDR3 nucleotides are TGCGCCAGCAGCCAGTTAACTAACTATGGCTACACCTTC. It is translated as CASSQLTNYGYTF.

The V and J genes are TRBV6-2 or TRBV6-3 and TRBJ2-7; no clear D gene. The CDR3 length is 14 residues. The germline V gene encodes CDR1 MNHEY and CDR2 SVGEGT. The V end lost 5 bases, the J end lost 5 bases, and 16 bases lay between the germline ends. The CDR3 bases are TGTGCCAGCAGTGTTATTAGCTCCCTCGACGAGCAGTACTTC. Translating gives CASSVISSLDEQYF.